This T cell receptor (beta chain) was sequenced in a study of cytomegalovirus exposure and HLA in healthy donors. General study findings and limits: Among TCR sequences, most were rare, though some public TCRs appeared in many donors.

Generated by immunoSEQ multiplex PCR, the TCRdb table keeps only in-frame clones and is missing some. The sample lists tens of thousands of clones, 94% seen once, with approximately 3% in the top ten. CDR3 length: 20 amino acids. Germline CDR1 reads SGHRS; CDR2 reads YFSETQ. With V trimmed by 0 bases and J by 3 bases, 12 bases remained unmatched. A remark on this clone: The target antigen is unknown.

This sequence was found in a woman in her late teens or twenties in good health and CMV-seropositive. This rearrangement joins TRBV5-1 to TRBJ2-2; TRBD2 agrees at 12 bases. The sequenced sample consisted of PBMCs. DNA for the CDR3: TGCGCCAGCAGCTTGGCCGGGGCTAGCGGGGGGGCCTCGGACACCGGGGAGCTGTTTTTT. Its translation is CASSLAGASGGASDTGELFF.